The table lists the clone carrying this TCR delta chain with many counts. Its specificity is not known. Different DNA sequences within this sample yield the same CDR3. Bulk repertoires came from Vgamma9/Vdelta2+ or Vdelta2-negative gammadelta T cells flow-sorted from PBMC. V lost 3 bases and J lost 0, with 35 bases in between. The CDR3 spans 21 residues. Germline assignment: CDR1 TVYSNPD and CDR2 GDNSRS (reference sequence). Each sorted gammadelta sample had TRG and TRD chains sequenced. TCRdb used CATT to re-call clones from the multiplex PCR reads. The table shows 45,000 to 60,000 delta-chain clones, with 1.9% occurring only once. The data are from a study of γδ T cells in repeated Plasmodium falciparum infection. Study-wide results and caveats: Repeated controlled infections reportedly drove waves of new clonotype selection in Vdelta2-negative, mostly Vdelta1+, gammadelta repertoires.

The TCR was taken from a pool of human donors (malaria-infected and uninfected, not separated). The chain combines TRDV3 with TRDJ1, with D perhaps given as TRDD1 or TRDD3 (5 bases each). Material for sequencing was gamma-delta T cells from blood. The CDR3 sequence is CAFHGVPRKGTNQKYTDKLIF. The CDR3 DNA reads TGTGCCTTCCATGGGGTCCCACGAAAGGGGACCAACCAGAAATACACCGATAAACTCATCTTT.